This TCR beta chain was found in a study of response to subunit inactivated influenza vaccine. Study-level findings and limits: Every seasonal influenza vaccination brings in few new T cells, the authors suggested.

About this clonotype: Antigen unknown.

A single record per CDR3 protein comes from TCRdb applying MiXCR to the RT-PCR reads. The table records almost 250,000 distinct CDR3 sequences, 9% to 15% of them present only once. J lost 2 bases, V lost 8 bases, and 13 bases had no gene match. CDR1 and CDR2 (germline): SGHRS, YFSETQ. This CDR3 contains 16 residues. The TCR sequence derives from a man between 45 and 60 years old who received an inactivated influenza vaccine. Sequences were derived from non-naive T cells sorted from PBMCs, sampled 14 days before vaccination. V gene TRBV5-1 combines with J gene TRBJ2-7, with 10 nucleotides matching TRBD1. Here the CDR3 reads CARSGTEGTGAYEQYF. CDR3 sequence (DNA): TGCGCCAGAAGCGGCACGGAAGGGACAGGGGCCTACGAGCAGTACTTC.